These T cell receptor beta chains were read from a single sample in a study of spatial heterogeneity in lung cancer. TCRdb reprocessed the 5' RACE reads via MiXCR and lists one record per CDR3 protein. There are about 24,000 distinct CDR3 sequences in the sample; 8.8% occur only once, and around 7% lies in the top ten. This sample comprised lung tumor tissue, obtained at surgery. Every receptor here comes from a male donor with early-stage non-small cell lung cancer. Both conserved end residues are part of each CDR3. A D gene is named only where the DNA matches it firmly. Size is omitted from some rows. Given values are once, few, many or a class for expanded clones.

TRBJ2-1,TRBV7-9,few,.,CASSLQPPPNEQFF,TGTGCCAGCAGCTTACAACCCCCACCCAATGAGCAGTTCTTC
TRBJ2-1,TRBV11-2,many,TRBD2,CASSTSGEGGEQFF,TGTGCCAGCAGCACCTCGGGGGAGGGAGGCGAGCAGTTCTTC
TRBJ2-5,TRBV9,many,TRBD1,CASSPHPNRGQETQYF,TGTGCCAGCAGCCCTCACCCAAACAGGGGTCAAGAGACCCAGTACTTC
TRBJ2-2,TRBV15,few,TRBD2,CATSTGTSGAGELFF,TGTGCCACCAGCACAGGGACTAGCGGGGCCGGGGAGCTGTTTTTT
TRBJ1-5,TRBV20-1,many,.,CSARGSRGFQPQHF,TGCAGTGCTAGAGGTTCACGGGGGTTTCAGCCCCAGCATTTT
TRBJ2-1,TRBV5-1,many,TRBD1,CASSYRQGWNNEQFF,TGCGCCAGCAGCTACCGACAGGGGTGGAACAATGAGCAGTTCTTC
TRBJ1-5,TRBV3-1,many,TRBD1,CASSPTGGLDQPQHF,TGTGCCAGCAGCCCTACAGGGGGCTTGGATCAGCCCCAGCATTTT
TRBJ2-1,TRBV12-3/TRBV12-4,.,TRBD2,CASSSGTYNEQFF,TGTGCCAGCAGTAGCGGGACCTACAATGAGCAGTTCTTC
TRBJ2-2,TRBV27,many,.,CASSLAASVGELFF,TGTGCCAGCAGTTTGGCAGCTTCCGTCGGGGAGCTGTTTTTT
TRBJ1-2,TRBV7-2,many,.,CASSSPGHANYGYTF,TGTGCCAGCAGCTCACCGGGACACGCCAACTATGGCTACACCTTC
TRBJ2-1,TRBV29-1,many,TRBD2,CSVRASGGADNEQFF,TGCAGCGTTAGGGCTAGCGGGGGGGCCGACAATGAGCAGTTCTTC
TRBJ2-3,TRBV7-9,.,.,CASSPEGRPDTQYF,TGTGCCAGCAGCCCCGAAGGCAGGCCAGATACGCAGTATTTT
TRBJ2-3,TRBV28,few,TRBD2,CASRAGGGDTQYF,TGTGCCAGCAGAGCGGGAGGAGGGGATACGCAGTATTTT
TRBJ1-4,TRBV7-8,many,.,CASSNPDSFDEKLFF,TGTGCCAGCAGCAACCCGGACAGTTTTGATGAAAAACTGTTTTTT
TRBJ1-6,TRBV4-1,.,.,CASSQGDGASAPLHF,TGCGCCAGCAGCCAAGGCGACGGGGCTTCGGCACCCCTCCACTTT
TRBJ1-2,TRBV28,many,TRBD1,CASSLGGTGANYGYTF,TGTGCCAGCAGTTTAGGGGGGACAGGAGCAAACTATGGCTACACCTTC
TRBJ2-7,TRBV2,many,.,CASSLLTSVLEQYF,TGTGCCAGCAGTCTTTTGACATCCGTTTTAGAGCAGTACTTC
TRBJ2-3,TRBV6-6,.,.,CASRPPSGTDTQYF,TGTGCCAGCAGACCCCCTTCGGGGACAGATACGCAGTATTTT
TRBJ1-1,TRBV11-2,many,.,CASSLQNTEAFF,TGTGCCAGCAGCTTACAGAACACTGAAGCTTTCTTT
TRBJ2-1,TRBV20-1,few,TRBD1,CSALGQLQFF,TGCAGTGCTTTGGGACAGCTGCAGTTCTTC
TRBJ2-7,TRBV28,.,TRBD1,CASSRPGQGTYEQYF,TGTGCCAGCAGTCGTCCGGGACAGGGCACCTACGAGCAGTACTTC
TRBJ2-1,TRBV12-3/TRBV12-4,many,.,CASRSYSEQFF,TGTGCCAGCAGATCTTACTCTGAGCAGTTCTTC